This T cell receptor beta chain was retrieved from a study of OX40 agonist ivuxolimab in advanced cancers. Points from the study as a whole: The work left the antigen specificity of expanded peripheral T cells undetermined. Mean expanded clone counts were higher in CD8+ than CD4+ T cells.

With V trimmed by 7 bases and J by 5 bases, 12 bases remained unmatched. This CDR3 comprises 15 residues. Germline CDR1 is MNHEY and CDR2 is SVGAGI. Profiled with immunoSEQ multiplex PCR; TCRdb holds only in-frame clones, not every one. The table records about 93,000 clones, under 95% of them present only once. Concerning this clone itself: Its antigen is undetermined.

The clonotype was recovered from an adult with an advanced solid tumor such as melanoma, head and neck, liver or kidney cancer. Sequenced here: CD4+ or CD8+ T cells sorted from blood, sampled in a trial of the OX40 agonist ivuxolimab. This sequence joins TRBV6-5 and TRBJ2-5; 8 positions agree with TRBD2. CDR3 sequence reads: CASTSYQREWETQYF. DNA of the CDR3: TGTGCCAGCACATCTTATCAGCGGGAGTGGGAGACCCAGTACTTC.